This T cell receptor (beta chain) was profiled in a study of blood T cell repertoires in COVID-19. Study-level information: Sites in the United States, Italy and Spain provided acute and convalescent COVID-19 samples. PBMCs, B-cell-depleted T cells, or T cells were the source of the cDNA or gDNA that made up the material.

In the original workflow: The assay estimated nucleated cells by amplifying reference gene primers. Sequencing was performed with immunoSEQ multiplex PCR; in TCRdb, only in-frame clones are kept and a portion is missing. V and J calls and clone size are those listed in that table; D and trimming were worked out from the DNA. The sample lists 160,000 or so clones; around 85% were seen once. The CDR3 contains 15 residues. Trimming took 4 bases from V and 3 from J; bases not matched to a gene: 7. Looked up from germline, CDR1 is MDHEN and CDR2 is SYDVKM. The TCR sequence derives from a woman between 65 and 79 years old with acute or convalescent COVID-19. The material sequenced was peripheral blood. The chain is built from TRBV28 and TRBJ2-7, with 9 bases that match TRBD2. The CDR3 DNA sequence: TGTGCCAGCAGTTACGGTCGCGGGGGGGGCTACGAGCAGTACTTC. Translated, it gives CASSYGRGGGYEQYF.